These 4 T cell receptor beta chains came from one sample sequenced in a study of graft-versus-host responses after intestinal transplantation. The antigens for these receptors are not known. Repertoires were generated with immunoSEQ multiplex PCR, while TCRdb's copy carries only in-frame clones and drops some. The sample holds 71,000 or so clones, 90% seen once. This specimen was unstimulated CD8+ T cells sorted from spleen or lymph node cells, taken before intestinal transplant. The receptors shown here come from a human donor who received an intestinal transplant.

The rearrangement uses TRBV2 and TRBJ1-4; the D gene is possibly TRBD1 (6 bases). Germline V lookup: CDR1 SNHLY, CDR2 FYNNEI. Trimming removed 7 bases at V and 8 bases at J, with 14 bases between. This CDR3 region has 13 residues. CDR3 protein: CASTALTGEKLFF. The CDR3 bases are TGTGCCAGCACTGCCTTGACAGGCGAAAAACTGTTTTTT. Variable domain in full (rest from reference TRBV2 and TRBJ1-4): EPEVTQTPSHQVTQMGQEVILRCVPISNHLYFYWYRQILGQKVEFLVSFYNNEISEKSEIFDDQFSVERPDGSNFTLKIRSTKLEDSAMYFCASTALTGEKLFFGSGTQLSVL.

The rearrangement links TRBV6-5 to TRBJ2-5; TRBD2 agrees at 7 bases. Germline trimming cut 5 bases from V and 0 bases from J; bases unmatched to any gene: 3. Germline lookup yields CDR1 MNHEY and CDR2 SVGAGI. The CDR3 runs 14 residues. CDR3 sequence (DNA): TGTGCCAGCAGTCCCGGGGGGAACCAAGAGACCCAGTACTTC. Protein product: CASSPGGNQETQYF.

The CDR3 spells CASSPGGGTGYGYTF. The CDR3 DNA sequence: TGTGCCAGCAGCCCGGGAGGTGGGACAGGTTATGGCTACACCTTC. This chain joins TRBV7-2 and TRBJ1-2; TRBD1 aligns across 8 bases. V gave up 5 bases and J gave up 5 bases; unmatched junction bases: 10. Germline CDR1 SGHTA, CDR2 FQGNSA. The CDR3 runs to 15 residues.

This chain links TRBV7-3 with TRBJ2-1; 8 bases agree with TRBD1. The CDR3 covers 16 residues. V lost 1 base to trimming and J lost 6 bases; unmatched junction nucleotides: 8. Germline V lookup: CDR1 SGHTA, CDR2 FQGTGA. Here the CDR3 DNA reads TGTGCCAGCAGCTTAATGGACAGGGTCTCCCTCAATGAGCAGTTCTTC. Amino acid sequence: CASSLMDRVSLNEQFF.